This T cell receptor beta chain stems from a study of blood T cell repertoires in COVID-19. Whole-study context: Samples of COVID-19 (acute and convalescent) were obtained from the United States, Italy and Spain. The cDNA or gDNA used as material had been derived from T cells, B-cell-depleted T cells, or PBMCs.

In the authors' workflow: Nucleated cell number was recorded as an estimate derived from reference gene primer amplification. Libraries were prepared by immunoSEQ multiplex PCR; TCRdb keeps only in-frame clonotypes and omits some of them. V and J calls plus clone size are reproduced from that table; the DNA served to infer D and trimming. The sample records 50,000 to 70,000 clones, under 85% being singletons. This clone was recorded once. Germline V lookup: CDR1 SGHNT, CDR2 YYREEE (reference sequence). V was shortened by 1 base and J by 3 bases, with 5 bases between the two germline ends. This CDR3 is built from 13 residues.

Sequenced material: peripheral blood. This chain connects TRBV5-4 to TRBJ2-1; D remains ambiguous. This receptor was obtained from a man in his fifties or sixties with acute or convalescent COVID-19. The CDR3 bases are TGTGCCAGCAGCTTGTCATTCTACAATGAGCAGTTCTTC. Protein product: CASSLSFYNEQFF.